These 5 T cell receptor beta chains originate from one sample sequenced in a study of cytomegalovirus exposure and HLA in healthy donors. 13 Jbeta primers and 60 Vbeta primers were used for the PCR. Sequenced by immunoSEQ multiplex PCR; TCRdb stores in-frame clones only, minus some. Among 200,000 or so clones listed, roughly four fifths were seen once. Sequences were obtained from PBMCs. The receptors shown here come from a woman between 18 and 29 years old in good health and CMV-seronegative.

The chain uses TRBV6-1 and TRBJ2-7; 8 positions agree with TRBD2. Germline trimming cut 5 bases from V and 6 bases from J; bases unmatched to any gene: 9. This CDR3 comprises 14 residues. Germline-derived CDR1 and CDR2 are MNHNS and SASEGT. This chain's CDR3 is CASSPSGSTSEQYF. The CDR3 DNA follows: TGTGCCAGCAGTCCAAGCGGGAGTACGTCCGAGCAGTACTTC.

The chain employs TRBV25-1 and TRBJ2-5, with D hard to call. V was clipped by 3 bases and J by 7 bases, with 9 bases between them. The CDR3 covers 12 residues. In germline, CDR1 is MGHDK, CDR2 SYGVNS. CDR3 nucleotide sequence: TGTGCCAGCAGTGAGCGACCAGGGACCCAGTACTTC. Protein: CASSERPGTQYF.

The rearrangement joins TRBV5-1 to TRBJ2-5; D gene ambiguous. The last part of the DNA fits TRBJ2-7 better; the J call may be wrong. The germline V gene has CDR1 SGHRS and CDR2 YFSETQ. The CDR3 has 14 residues. CDR3 in DNA: TGCGCCAGCAGCTTGGCCACGGACTCCTACGAGCAGTACTTC. Residues: CASSLATDSYEQYF.

V is TRBV27 and J is TRBJ1-2; D ambiguous. From germline, CDR1 is MNHEY and CDR2 SMNVEV (reference sequence). V was shortened by 3 bases and J by 8 bases, with 13 bases between the two germline ends. This CDR3 is 13 amino acids long. As DNA, the CDR3 is TGTGCCAGCAGTTTCGTCCAGCGCCGAGGCTACACCTTC. Protein sequence: CASSFVQRRGYTF.

This chain uses TRBV19 with TRBJ1-2; possibly TRBD1 for D (6 bases). This CDR3 contains 16 residues. The V end lost 7 bases, the J end lost 3 bases, and 21 bases lay between the germline ends. Germline lookup yields CDR1 LNHDA and CDR2 SQIVND (reference sequence). The CDR3 DNA reads as TGTGCCAGTATTGATAGGAGTTCGAGGACAGACTATGGCTACACCTTC. This gives the protein CASIDRSSRTDYGYTF.